This TCR beta chain was observed in a study of T cell responses to AZD1222 COVID-19 vaccine. This CDR3 spans 16 amino acids. The V gene's germline CDR1 is MRHNA and CDR2 SNTAGT. The V end lost 7 bases, the J end lost 6 bases, and 24 bases lay between the germline ends. Clones were sequenced by immunoSEQ multiplex PCR, and TCRdb holds only the in-frame ones, with some missing. There are about 150,000 clones in the sample; around 90% occur only once, and approximately 2% lies in the top ten. Concerning this clone itself: Its antigen remains unknown.

Study-level findings and limits: Repertoires were obtained solely post-peak T cell response.

The receptor comes from an adult in good health. The sample consisted of peripheral blood, taken on day 0 of AZD1222 vaccination. The chain joins TRBV6-4 to TRBJ1-2; D perhaps matches TRBD1 (6 bases). The CDR3 coding sequence is TGTGCCAGCACTCCAGAGGTGGGGGGCCCAAGGGATGGCTACACCTTC. Its translation is CASTPEVGGPRDGYTF.